The 20 T cell receptor beta chains listed next were all sequenced from one sample in a study of OX40 agonist ivuxolimab in advanced cancers. Libraries were constructed by the immunoSEQ multiplex PCR assay. Sourced from immuneACCESS, this table was stored by TCRdb with only in-frame sequences that have V and J called. A share of the clones is absent; for the studies checked, an unresolved V gene accounts for under half, and the remainder has no known explanation. This sample gives about 77,000 clones in total; around 83% of them show up just once. About 0.76% of the sample lies in the top ten. Sequences were derived from CD4+ or CD8+ T cells sorted from blood, sampled in a trial of the OX40 agonist ivuxolimab. The origin of the receptors is an adult with an advanced solid tumor such as melanoma, head and neck, liver or kidney cancer.

The gene calls are TRBV29-1 and TRBJ2-1; no reliable D call. Germline loops: CDR1 SQVTM, CDR2 ANQGSEA. The CDR3 totals 12 residues. With 0 bases removed from V and 4 bases from J, the gap between germline ends came to 4 bases. The CDR3 region has the DNA TGCAGCGTTGAAGAGTCTTACAATGAGCAGTTCTTC. Amino acid sequence: CSVEESYNEQFF.

Written as DNA, the CDR3 is TGTGCCAGCAGCTTTGTCAGGGGAGCCACCGGGGAGCTGTTTTTT. Encoded protein: CASSFVRGATGELFF. This chain links TRBV7-2 with TRBJ2-2, with D perhaps matching TRBD1 (6 bases). The CDR3 has 15 amino acids. V gave up 3 bases and J gave up 4 bases, with 12 bases separating them. Germline loops: CDR1 SGHTA, CDR2 FQGNSA.

V gene TRBV7-8 combines with J gene TRBJ1-6; D might be TRBD1 (5 bases). V lost 4 bases to trimming and J lost 9 bases, with 13 bases between them. CDR1 SGHVS and CDR2 FQNEAQ come from the germline V gene. The CDR3 is made up of 14 amino acids. The chain's CDR3 is CASSSQLGGSPLHF. The CDR3 DNA sequence: TGTGCCAGCAGCTCACAGCTGGGGGGTTCACCCCTCCACTTT.

J is TRBJ2-5 and V is TRBV5-1, with 9 bases matching TRBD1. With 4 bases clipped from V and 1 base from J, the junction kept 8 bases outside the gene matches. CDR3 length: 16 residues. Germline assignment: CDR1 SGHRS and CDR2 YFSETQ. CDR3 bases: TGCGCCAGCAGCCCGACCGGGACAGGGACCCAAGAGACCCAGTACTTC. Residues: CASSPTGTGTQETQYF.

The chain employs TRBV4-3 and TRBJ2-1; 8 bases are shared with TRBD1. With 4 bases clipped from V and 5 bases from J, the junction kept 10 bases outside the gene matches. The CDR3 covers 16 residues. Germline loops: CDR1 LGHNA, CDR2 YSLEER. The CDR3 bases are TGCGCCAGCAGCCCCGAGTCAGGGGGCGCCCACAATGAGCAGTTCTTC. It is translated as CASSPESGGAHNEQFF.

Here the CDR3 DNA reads TGCGCCAGCAGCGTACAGCAGGGGGCGACTGAAGCTTTCTTT. Translation: CASSVQQGATEAFF. The chain joins TRBV5-1 to TRBJ1-1; TRBD1 matches 8 bases. Germline V lookup: CDR1 SGHRS, CDR2 YFSETQ. The CDR3 spans 14 residues. The V segment lost 4 bases and the J segment 5 bases; nucleotides outside the gene matches: 7.

CDR3 in amino acids: CASRRTGGGELFF. DNA for the CDR3: TGTGCCAGCAGGCGGACAGGGGGCGGGGAGCTGTTTTTT. The chain carries TRBV5-5 and TRBJ2-2, with 10 nucleotides matching TRBD1. CDR1 SGHKS and CDR2 YYEKEE come from the germline V gene (reference sequence). V lost 5 bases, J lost 7 bases, and 2 bases stayed unmatched. This CDR3 contains 13 residues.

V and J are TRBV28 and TRBJ1-5; the D gene is possibly TRBD1 (6 bases). From germline, CDR1 is MDHEN and CDR2 SYDVKM. CDR3 length equals 14 residues. The V gene lost 10 bases and the J gene lost 6 bases, with 19 bases spanning the gap. The DNA for the CDR3 is TGTGCCACCCTGGGGGCAGGGGAGGGTCAGCCCCAGCATTTT. This codes for CATLGAGEGQPQHF.

This chain uses TRBV27 with TRBJ1-1; maybe TRBD1 (5 bases). Germline V CDR1 and CDR2: MNHEY, SMNVEV (reference sequence). The CDR3 loop spans 14 amino acids. V lost 4 bases and J 9 bases, leaving 18 bases between the germline ends. Here the CDR3 reads CASSSLGRTQKAFF. CDR3 in DNA: TGTGCCAGCAGTTCCCTCGGACGGACACAGAAAGCTTTCTTT.

This sequence joins TRBV5-6 and TRBJ1-1; D is perhaps TRBD1 (6 bases). Germline V gives CDR1 SGHDT, CDR2 YYEEEE. Trimming removed 6 bases at V and 3 bases at J, with 12 bases between. This CDR3 contains 13 residues. The CDR3 bases are TGTGCCAGCACCCTAGGGGGGGACACTGAAGCTTTCTTT. Protein: CASTLGGDTEAFF. Supplemented by reference TRBV5-6 and TRBJ1-1, the full variable domain reads DAGVTQSPTHLIKTRGQQVTLRCSPKSGHDTVSWYQQALGQGPQFIFQYYEEEERQRGNFPDRFSGHQFPNYSSELNVNALLLGDSALYLCASTLGGDTEAFFGQGTRLTVV.

V is TRBV28 and J is TRBJ2-5, with D perhaps matching TRBD1 (5 bases). Germline V gene lookup returns CDR1 MDHEN and CDR2 SYDVKM. CDR3 size: 16 residues. V was shortened by 8 bases and J by 1 base, with 20 bases between the two germline ends. The CDR3 DNA reads as TGTGCCAGCCCTAAACCCTCGAGAAGGGGCCAAGAGACCCAGTACTTC. It translates to CASPKPSRRGQETQYF.

The chain recombines TRBV7-2 with TRBJ1-2, with TRBD1 as a possible D gene (5 bases). Trimming removed 5 bases at V and 5 bases at J, with 15 bases between. This CDR3 contains 14 residues. Looked up from germline, CDR1 is SGHTA and CDR2 is FQGNSA. The CDR3 region is CASSLQEGPYGYTF. The CDR3 DNA follows: TGTGCCAGCAGCCTCCAGGAGGGACCTTATGGCTACACCTTC.

This rearrangement joins TRBV7-7 to TRBJ2-7, with 11 positions matching TRBD1. This CDR3 has 13 residues. Germline CDR1 SSHAT, CDR2 FNYEAQ (reference sequence). V lost 5 bases and J lost 4; bases outside the gene matches: 1. The CDR3 DNA reads TGTGCCAGCAGCCGGGACAGGGGGTACGAGCAGTACTTC. Residues: CASSRDRGYEQYF.

The chain joins TRBV28 to TRBJ2-1, with 8 bases identical to TRBD1. V gave up 1 base and J gave up 4 bases; unmatched junction bases: 3. The CDR3 has 15 amino acids. The germline V gene encodes CDR1 MDHEN and CDR2 SYDVKM. CDR3 coding DNA: TGTGCCAGCAGTTTATCCGACAGGGGATACAATGAGCAGTTCTTC. This sequence encodes CASSLSDRGYNEQFF.

This chain joins TRBV18 and TRBJ2-1; 11 bases map to TRBD1. This CDR3 has 15 amino acids. The V gene end was trimmed by 3 bases and the J gene end by 4 bases; junction bases not matched to a gene: 2. CDR1 and CDR2 from the germline V gene are KGHSH and LQKENI. The CDR3 bases are TGTGCCAGCTCACCGGACAGGGGGCGATACAATGAGCAGTTCTTC. It encodes CASSPDRGRYNEQFF.

A few counts support this clone. The chain joins TRBV10-3 to TRBJ2-7, with TRBD1 matching 7 bases. CDR3 size: 15 residues. Germline trimming cut 3 bases from V and 4 bases from J; bases unmatched to any gene: 9. The germline CDR1 and CDR2 sequences are ENHRY and SYGVKD. The CDR3 DNA follows: TGTGCCATCAGTGACGGTGGCAGGGGGTCGTACGAGCAGTACTTC. Residues: CAISDGGRGSYEQYF.

The chain links TRBV7-2 to TRBJ2-7; 7 positions agree with TRBD2. The germline CDR1 and CDR2 sequences are SGHTA and FQGNSA. The CDR3 totals 14 residues. Losses at the gene ends were 5 bases for V and 4 bases for J; bases not matched to a gene: 8. The CDR3 sequence is CASSREAGLYEQYF. In DNA form, the CDR3 reads TGTGCCAGCAGCCGGGAGGCGGGGCTGTACGAGCAGTACTTC.

The V gene is TRBV29-1, the J gene TRBJ2-3; D unresolved. With 3 bases removed from V and 2 bases from J, the gap between germline ends came to 9 bases. From germline, CDR1 is SQVTM and CDR2 ANQGSEA. The CDR3 consists of 13 residues. The CDR3 reads CSVEGVYTDTQYF. CDR3 DNA: TGCAGCGTTGAGGGCGTCTACACAGATACGCAGTATTTT.

The chain carries TRBV7-6 and TRBJ2-2; D possibly corresponds to TRBD2 (5 bases). The CDR3 covers 17 residues. V dropped 5 bases and J dropped 2 bases, with 18 bases sitting between them. Germline V gives CDR1 SGHVS, CDR2 FNYEAQ. The CDR3 bases are TGTGCCAGCAGCCCCCGCAGGAGCGGAACAAACACCGGGGAGCTGTTTTTT. This gives the protein CASSPRRSGTNTGELFF.

The CDR3 reads CASSSRGRGSAVGELFF. In DNA form, the CDR3 reads TGTGCCAGCAGCTCCCGAGGGAGGGGATCGGCAGTCGGGGAGCTGTTTTTT. The chain is built from TRBV7-2 and TRBJ2-2; 7 nucleotides align to TRBD2. Germline assignment: CDR1 SGHTA and CDR2 FQGNSA. CDR3 size: 17 residues. Trimming took 4 bases from V and 7 from J; bases not matched to a gene: 15.